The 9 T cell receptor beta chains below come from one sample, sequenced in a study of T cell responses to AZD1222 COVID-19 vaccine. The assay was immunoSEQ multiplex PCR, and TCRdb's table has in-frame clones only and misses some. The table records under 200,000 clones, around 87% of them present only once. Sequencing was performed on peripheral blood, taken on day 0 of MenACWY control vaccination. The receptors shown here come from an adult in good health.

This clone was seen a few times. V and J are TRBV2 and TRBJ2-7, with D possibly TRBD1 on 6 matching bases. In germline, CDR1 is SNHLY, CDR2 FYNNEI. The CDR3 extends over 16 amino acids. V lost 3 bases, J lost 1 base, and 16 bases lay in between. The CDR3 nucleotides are TGTGCCAGCAGTGACCCCGGTGGGACACAATCCTACGAGCAGTACTTC. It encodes CASSDPGGTQSYEQYF.

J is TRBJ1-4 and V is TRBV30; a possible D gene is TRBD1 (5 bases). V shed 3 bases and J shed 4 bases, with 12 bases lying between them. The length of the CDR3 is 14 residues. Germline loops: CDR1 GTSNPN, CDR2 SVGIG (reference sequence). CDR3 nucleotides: TGTGCCTGGAGCGCAGGGACCGTTAATGAAAAACTGTTTTTT. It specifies CAWSAGTVNEKLFF.

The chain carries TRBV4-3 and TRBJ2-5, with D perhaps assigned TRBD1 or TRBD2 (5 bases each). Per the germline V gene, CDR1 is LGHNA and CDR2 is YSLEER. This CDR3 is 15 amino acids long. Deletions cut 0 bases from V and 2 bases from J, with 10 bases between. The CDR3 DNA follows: TGCGCCAGCAGCCAAGAATGGGGGTTACAAGAGACCCAGTACTTC. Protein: CASSQEWGLQETQYF.

In DNA form, the CDR3 reads TGCAGCGTTATTTGGGGACAGGGAAATTTTGGCGAGCAGTACTTC. Amino acids: CSVIWGQGNFGEQYF. The genes are TRBV29-1 and TRBJ2-7; 9 bases map to TRBD1. The germline V gene encodes CDR1 SQVTM and CDR2 ANQGSEA. The length of the CDR3 is 15 residues. V gave up 5 bases and J gave up 6 bases; unmatched junction bases: 14.

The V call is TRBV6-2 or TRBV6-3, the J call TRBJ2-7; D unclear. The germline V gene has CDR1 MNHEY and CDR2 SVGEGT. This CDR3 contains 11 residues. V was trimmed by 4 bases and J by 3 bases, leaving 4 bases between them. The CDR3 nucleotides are TGTGCCAGCAGTTCCTTCTACGAGCAGTACTTC. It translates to CASSSFYEQYF.

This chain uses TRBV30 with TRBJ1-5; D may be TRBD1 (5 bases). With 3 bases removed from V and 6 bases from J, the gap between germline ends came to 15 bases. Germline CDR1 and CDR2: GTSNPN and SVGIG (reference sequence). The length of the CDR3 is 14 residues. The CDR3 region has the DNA TGTGCCTGGAGCCCGGGGGGGGGAGGTCAGCCCCAGCATTTT. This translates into CAWSPGGGGQPQHF.

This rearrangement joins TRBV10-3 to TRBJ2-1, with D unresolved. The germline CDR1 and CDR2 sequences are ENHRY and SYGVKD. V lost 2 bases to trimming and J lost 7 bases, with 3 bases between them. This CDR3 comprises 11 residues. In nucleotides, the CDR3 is TGTGCCATCAGTGAGGGGAATGAGCAGTTCTTC. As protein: CAISEGNEQFF.

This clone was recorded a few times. Here the CDR3 reads CASSPPFRDTGELFF. In nucleotides, the CDR3 is TGTGCCAGCAGCCCACCTTTCCGGGACACCGGGGAGCTGTTTTTT. The chain is built from TRBV6-2 or TRBV6-3 and TRBJ2-2; D not certain. The length of the CDR3 is 15 residues. Trimming pared 6 bases from V and 3 bases from J, leaving 14 bases between. Germline CDR1 MNHEY, CDR2 SVGEGT.

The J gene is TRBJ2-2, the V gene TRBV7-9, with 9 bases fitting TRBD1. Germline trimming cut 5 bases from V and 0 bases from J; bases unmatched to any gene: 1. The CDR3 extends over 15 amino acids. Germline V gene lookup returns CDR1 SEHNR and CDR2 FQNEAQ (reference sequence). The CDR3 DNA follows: TGTGCCAGCAGCCGGACAGGGGCGAACACCGGGGAGCTGTTTTTT. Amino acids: CASSRTGANTGELFF.